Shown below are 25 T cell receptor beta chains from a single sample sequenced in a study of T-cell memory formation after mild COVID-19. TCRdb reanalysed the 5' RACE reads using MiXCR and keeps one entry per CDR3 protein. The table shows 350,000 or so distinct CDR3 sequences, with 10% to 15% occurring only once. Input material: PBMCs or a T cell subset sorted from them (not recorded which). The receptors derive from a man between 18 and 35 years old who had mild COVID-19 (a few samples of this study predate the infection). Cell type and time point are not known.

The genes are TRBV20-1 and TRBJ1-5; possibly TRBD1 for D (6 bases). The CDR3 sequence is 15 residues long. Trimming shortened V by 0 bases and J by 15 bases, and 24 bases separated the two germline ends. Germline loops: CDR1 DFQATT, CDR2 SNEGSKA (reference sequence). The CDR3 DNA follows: TGCAGTGCTAGAGATCATACAGGGAGGGCAGCCGGTTCGCATTTT. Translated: CSARDHTGRAAGSHF.

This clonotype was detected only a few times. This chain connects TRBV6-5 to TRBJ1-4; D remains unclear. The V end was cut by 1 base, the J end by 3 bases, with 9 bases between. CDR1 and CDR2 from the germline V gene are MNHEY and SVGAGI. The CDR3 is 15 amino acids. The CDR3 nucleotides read TGTGCCAGCAGTTACTTTAGACCGCCTAATGAAAAACTGTTTTTT. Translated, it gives CASSYFRPPNEKLFF.

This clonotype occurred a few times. The CDR3: CASSLAGDRSQTEAFF. DNA for the CDR3: TGTGCCAGCAGCTTAGCAGGGGACCGAAGCCAGACTGAAGCTTTCTTT. The V gene is TRBV7-3, the J gene TRBJ1-1; TRBD1 might be the D (6 bases). Germline CDR1 is SGHTA and CDR2 is FQGTGA. The CDR3 totals 16 residues. V dropped 2 bases and J dropped 5 bases, with 18 bases sitting between them.

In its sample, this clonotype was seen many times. In DNA, the CDR3 is TGTGCCTGGGGGTACCAAGAGACCCAGTACTTC. Residues: CAWGYQETQYF. The chain recombines TRBV30 with TRBJ2-5, with unresolved D. Germline V gives CDR1 GTSNPN, CDR2 SVGIG (reference sequence). This CDR3 is built from 11 residues. Deletions cut 5 bases from V and 0 bases from J, with 4 bases between.

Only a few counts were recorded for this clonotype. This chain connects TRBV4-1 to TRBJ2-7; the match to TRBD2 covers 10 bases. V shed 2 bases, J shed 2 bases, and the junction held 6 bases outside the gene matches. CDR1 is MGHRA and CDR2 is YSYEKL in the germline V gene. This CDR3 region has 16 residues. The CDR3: CASSQSSGGPTYEQYF. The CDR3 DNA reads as TGCGCCAGCAGCCAATCTAGCGGGGGCCCAACCTACGAGCAGTACTTC.

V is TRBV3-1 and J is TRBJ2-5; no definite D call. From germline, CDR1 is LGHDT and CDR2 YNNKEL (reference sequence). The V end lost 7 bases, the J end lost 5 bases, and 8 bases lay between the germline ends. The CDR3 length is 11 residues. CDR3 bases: TGTGCCAGCATCATGGGGGAGACCCAGTACTTC. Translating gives CASIMGETQYF.

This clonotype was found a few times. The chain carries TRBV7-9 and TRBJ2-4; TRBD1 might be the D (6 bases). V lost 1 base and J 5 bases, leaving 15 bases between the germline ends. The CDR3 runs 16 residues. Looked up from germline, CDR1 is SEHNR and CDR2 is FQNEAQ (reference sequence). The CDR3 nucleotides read TGTGCCAGCAGCTTAGGGCGTGTAAGGACAGAAAACATTCAGTACTTC. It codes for CASSLGRVRTENIQYF. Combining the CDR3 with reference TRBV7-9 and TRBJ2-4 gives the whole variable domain DTGVSQNPRHKITKRGQNVTFRCDPISEHNRLYWYRQTLGQGPEFLTYFQNEAQLEKSRLLSDRFSAERPKGSFSTLEIQRTEQGDSAMYLCASSLGRVRTENIQYFGAGTRLSVL.

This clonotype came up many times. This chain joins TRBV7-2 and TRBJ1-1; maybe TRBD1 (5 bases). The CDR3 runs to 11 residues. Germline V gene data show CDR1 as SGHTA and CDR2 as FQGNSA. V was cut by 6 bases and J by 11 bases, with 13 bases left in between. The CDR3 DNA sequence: TGTGCCAGCAGGCTCGAAGAGGGGGCTTTCTTT. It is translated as CASRLEEGAFF.

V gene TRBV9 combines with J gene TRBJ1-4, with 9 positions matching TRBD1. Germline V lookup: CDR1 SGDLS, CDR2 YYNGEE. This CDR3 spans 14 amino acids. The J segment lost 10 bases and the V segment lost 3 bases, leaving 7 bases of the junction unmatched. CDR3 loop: CASSDGQGSRKLFF. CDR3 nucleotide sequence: TGTGCCAGCAGCGACGGACAGGGGTCTAGAAAACTGTTTTTT. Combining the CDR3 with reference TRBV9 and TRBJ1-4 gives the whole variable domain DSGVTQTPKHLITATGQRVTLRCSPRSGDLSVYWYQQSLDQGLQFLIQYYNGEERAKGNILERFSAQQFPDLHSELNLSSLELGDSALYFCASSDGQGSRKLFFGSGTQLSVL.

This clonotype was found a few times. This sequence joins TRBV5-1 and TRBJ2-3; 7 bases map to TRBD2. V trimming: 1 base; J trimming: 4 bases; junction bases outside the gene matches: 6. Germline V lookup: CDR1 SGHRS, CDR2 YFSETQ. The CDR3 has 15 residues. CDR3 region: CASSLPSGVADTQYF. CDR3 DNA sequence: TGCGCCAGCAGCTTGCCCAGCGGGGTCGCAGATACGCAGTATTTT.

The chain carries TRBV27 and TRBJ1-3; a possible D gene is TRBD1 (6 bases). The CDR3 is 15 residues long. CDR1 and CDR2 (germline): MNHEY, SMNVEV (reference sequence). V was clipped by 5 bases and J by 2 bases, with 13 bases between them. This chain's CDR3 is CASSVDRRAGNTIYF. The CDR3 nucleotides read TGTGCCAGCAGTGTAGACAGGCGGGCTGGAAACACCATATATTTT.

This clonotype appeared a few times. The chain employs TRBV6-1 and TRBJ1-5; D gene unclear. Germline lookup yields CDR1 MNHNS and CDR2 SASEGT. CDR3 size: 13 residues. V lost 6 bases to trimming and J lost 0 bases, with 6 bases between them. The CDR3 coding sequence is TGTGCCAGCAGGCTATATAGCAATCAGCCCCAGCATTTT. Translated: CASRLYSNQPQHF.

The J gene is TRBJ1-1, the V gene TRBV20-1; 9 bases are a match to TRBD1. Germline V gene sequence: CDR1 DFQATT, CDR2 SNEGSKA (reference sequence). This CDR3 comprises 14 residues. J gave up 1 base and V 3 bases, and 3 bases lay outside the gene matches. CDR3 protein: CSARAGQGNTEAFF. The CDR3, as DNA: TGCAGTGCTAGGGCGGGACAGGGGAACACTGAAGCTTTCTTT.

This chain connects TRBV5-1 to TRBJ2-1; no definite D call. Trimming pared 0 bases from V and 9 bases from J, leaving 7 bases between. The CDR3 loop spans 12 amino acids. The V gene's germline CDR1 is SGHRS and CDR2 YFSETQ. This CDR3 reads CASSLGKGEQFF. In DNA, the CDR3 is TGCGCCAGCAGCTTGGGGAAAGGTGAGCAGTTCTTC.

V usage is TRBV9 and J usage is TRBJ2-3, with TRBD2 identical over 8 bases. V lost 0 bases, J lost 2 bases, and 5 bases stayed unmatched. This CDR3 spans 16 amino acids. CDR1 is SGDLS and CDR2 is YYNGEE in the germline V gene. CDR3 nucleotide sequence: TGTGCCAGCAGCGTAGAAACGGGGGGGTACACAGATACGCAGTATTTT. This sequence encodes CASSVETGGYTDTQYF.

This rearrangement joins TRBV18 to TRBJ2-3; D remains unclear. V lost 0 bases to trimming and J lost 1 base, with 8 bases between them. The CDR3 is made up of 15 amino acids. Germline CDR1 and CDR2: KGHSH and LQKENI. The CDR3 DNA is TGTGCCAGCTCACCACCGGGGTTAGGCACAGATACGCAGTATTTT. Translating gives CASSPPGLGTDTQYF.

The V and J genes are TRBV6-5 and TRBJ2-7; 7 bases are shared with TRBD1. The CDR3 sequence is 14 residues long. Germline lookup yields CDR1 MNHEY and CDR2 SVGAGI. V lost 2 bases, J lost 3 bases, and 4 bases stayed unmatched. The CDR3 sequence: CASSYRRDSYEQYV. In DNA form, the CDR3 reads TGTGCCAGCAGTTACCGCCGGGACAGCTACGAGCAGTACGTC.

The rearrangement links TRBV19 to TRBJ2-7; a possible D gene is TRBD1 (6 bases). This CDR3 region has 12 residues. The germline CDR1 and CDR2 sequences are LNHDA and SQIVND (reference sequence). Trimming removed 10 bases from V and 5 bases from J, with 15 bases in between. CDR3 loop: CATRDNQHEQYF. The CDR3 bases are TGTGCCACCCGGGACAACCAGCACGAGCAGTACTTC.

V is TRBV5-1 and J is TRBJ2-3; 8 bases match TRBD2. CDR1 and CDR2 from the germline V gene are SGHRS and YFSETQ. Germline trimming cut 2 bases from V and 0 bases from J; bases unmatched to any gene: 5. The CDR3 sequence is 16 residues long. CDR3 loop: CASSFGASGSTDTQYF. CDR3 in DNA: TGCGCCAGCAGCTTCGGGGCTAGCGGGAGCACAGATACGCAGTATTTT.

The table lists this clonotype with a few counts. This CDR3 is CSASVLGAQGTQYF. The CDR3 DNA reads TGCAGTGCTAGTGTCTTGGGGGCCCAGGGGACCCAGTACTTC. The J gene is TRBJ2-5, the V gene TRBV20-1; D might be TRBD1 (6 bases). The germline CDR1 and CDR2 sequences are DFQATT and SNEGSKA (reference sequence). V was trimmed by 3 bases and J by 7 bases, leaving 18 bases between them. This CDR3 region has 14 residues.

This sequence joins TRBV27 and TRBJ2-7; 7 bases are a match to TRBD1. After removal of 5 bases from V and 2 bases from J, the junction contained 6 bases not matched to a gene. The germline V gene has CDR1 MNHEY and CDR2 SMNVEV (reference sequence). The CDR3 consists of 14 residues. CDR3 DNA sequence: TGTGCCAGCAGTCTACGACAGGGCACCTACGAGCAGTACTTC. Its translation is CASSLRQGTYEQYF.

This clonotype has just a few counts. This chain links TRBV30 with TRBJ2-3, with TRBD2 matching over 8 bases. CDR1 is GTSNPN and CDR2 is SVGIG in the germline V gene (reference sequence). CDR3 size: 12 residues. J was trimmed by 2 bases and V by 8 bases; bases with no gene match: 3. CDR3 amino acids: CAGAGATDTQYF. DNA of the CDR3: TGTGCCGGAGCGGGGGCCACAGATACGCAGTATTTT.

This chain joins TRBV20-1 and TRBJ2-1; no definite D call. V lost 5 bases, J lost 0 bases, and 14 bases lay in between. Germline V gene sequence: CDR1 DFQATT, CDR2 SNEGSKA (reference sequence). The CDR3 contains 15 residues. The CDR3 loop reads CSAPLRRTSYNEQFF. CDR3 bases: TGCAGTGCTCCCTTGAGGCGGACCTCCTACAATGAGCAGTTCTTC.

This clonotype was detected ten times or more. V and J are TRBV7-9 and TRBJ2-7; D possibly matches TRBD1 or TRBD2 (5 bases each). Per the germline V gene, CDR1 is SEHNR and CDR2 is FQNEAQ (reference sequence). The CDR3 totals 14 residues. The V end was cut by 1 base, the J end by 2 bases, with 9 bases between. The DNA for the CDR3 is TGTGCCAGCAGCTTAGAGGGGACGCCCTACGAGCAGTACGTC. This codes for CASSLEGTPYEQYV.

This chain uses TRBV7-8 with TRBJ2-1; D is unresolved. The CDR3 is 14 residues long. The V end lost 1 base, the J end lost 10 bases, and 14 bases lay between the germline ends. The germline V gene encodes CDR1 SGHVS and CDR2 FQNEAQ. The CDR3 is CASSLDSRAREQFF. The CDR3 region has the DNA TGTGCCAGCAGCTTAGATAGTCGGGCCAGGGAGCAGTTCTTC.